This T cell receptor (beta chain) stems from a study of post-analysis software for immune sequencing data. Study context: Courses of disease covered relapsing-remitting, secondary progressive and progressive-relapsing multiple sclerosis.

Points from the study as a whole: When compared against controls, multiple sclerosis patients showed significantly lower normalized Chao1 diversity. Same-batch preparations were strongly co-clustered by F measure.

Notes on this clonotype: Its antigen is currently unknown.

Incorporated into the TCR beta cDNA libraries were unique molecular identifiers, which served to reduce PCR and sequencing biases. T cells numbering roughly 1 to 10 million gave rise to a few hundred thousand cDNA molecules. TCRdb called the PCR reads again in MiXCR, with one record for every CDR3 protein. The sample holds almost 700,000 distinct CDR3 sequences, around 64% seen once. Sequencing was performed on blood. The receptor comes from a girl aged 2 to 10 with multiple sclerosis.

The CDR3 DNA reads as TGTGCCAGCAGCTTGACGCGGATGGGCGGTGCAGATACGCAGTATTTT. Amino acids: CASSLTRMGGADTQYF. The genes are TRBV7-2 and TRBJ2-3; no clear D. Deletions cut 3 bases from V and 4 bases from J, with 17 bases between. This CDR3 has 16 amino acids. Germline V gives CDR1 SGHTA, CDR2 FQGNSA.